The 2 T cell receptor beta chains reported below all come from one sample, sequenced in a study of blood T cell repertoires in COVID-19. Sequencing used immunoSEQ multiplex PCR; TCRdb keeps in-frame clones, though not all of them. The sample records fewer than 75,000 clones, about 92% being singletons. Sequencing input: peripheral blood. The origin of the receptors is a human donor in a cohort sampled during active COVID-19.

The CDR3 bases are TGTGCCAGCAGCTCTAGCGGGAGCCCCCCAGATACGCAGTATTTT. Translation: CASSSSGSPPDTQYF. The chain links TRBV9 to TRBJ2-3, with 10 bases identical to TRBD2. CDR1 is SGDLS and CDR2 is YYNGEE in the germline V gene. Germline trimming cut 4 bases from V and 4 bases from J; bases unmatched to any gene: 6. The CDR3 spans 15 residues.

This sequence joins TRBV19 and TRBJ1-5; TRBD1 is a possible D gene (5 bases). This CDR3 contains 12 residues. Trimming cost V 5 bases and J 7 bases, with 9 bases left between them. CDR1 is LNHDA and CDR2 is SQIVND in the germline V gene (reference sequence). CDR3 DNA sequence: TGTGCCAGTAGTTTCAGGGAACAGCCCCAGCATTTT. Translation: CASSFREQPQHF.